This T cell receptor beta chain was observed in a study of T cell repertoires in ileal Crohn's disease. Study-level information: Operated complications were stricturing disease (61%) and penetrating disease (about 40%).

Method: immunoSEQ multiplex PCR; TCRdb's copy keeps in-frame clones and lacks some. The sample lists 2,600 or so clones, 78% seen once, with under 25% in the top ten. A word on this clone: Its antigen is still unknown.

The time point denotes: neoterminal ileum biopsy at postoperative endoscopy, about 6 months after surgery. Study-wide findings and caveats: Postoperative endoscopy occurred within one year, median about 7.3 months.

Germline values: CDR1 MGHRA, CDR2 YSYEKL. The CDR3 extends over 16 amino acids. The ends were cut back, 4 bases at V and 3 bases at J, with 15 bases in the middle. This receptor was identified in an adult with Crohn's disease. The gene calls are TRBV4-1 and TRBJ1-4; D is unresolved. The sequencing input was ileal tissue. The CDR3 DNA is TGCGCCAGCAGCCCCCACCCGACGGGAGCTAATGAAAAACTGTTTTTT. Amino acid sequence: CASSPHPTGANEKLFF.